These 20 T cell receptor beta chains came from one sample sequenced in a study of T cells in Graves' hyperthyroidism and ophthalmopathy. RNA transcripts provided the source from which TCR beta CDR3 regions were amplified. First-round RT-PCR targeting the TCR CDR3 was performed with the HTBI primer set. TCRdb passed the multiplex PCR reads through MiXCR, listing each CDR3 protein once. The sample lists about 380,000 distinct CDR3 sequences, approximately 17% occurring once. The sample taken for sequencing was blood. All receptors derive from a man aged 18 to 29 with Graves' ophthalmopathy.

This clonotype was seen many times. The chain carries TRBV15 and TRBJ2-7; the match to TRBD1 covers 8 bases. Germline CDR1 LNHNV, CDR2 YYDKDF (reference sequence). The CDR3 is made up of 13 amino acids. The V and J ends lost 8 bases and 2 bases, in that order; junction bases with no gene match: 5. The DNA for the CDR3 is TGTGCCACCGGCCGGGACAGGCCCTACGAGCAGTACTTC. Amino acid sequence: CATGRDRPYEQYF.

This sequence joins TRBV4-2 and TRBJ2-1; perhaps TRBD2 as D (5 bases). CDR3 length equals 13 residues. The germline V and J ends were trimmed by 0 bases and 12 bases, with 12 bases remaining between them. Germline CDR1 LGHNA, CDR2 YNFKEQ. The CDR3 protein is CASSQDTRTLQFF. CDR3 DNA sequence: TGTGCCAGCAGCCAAGATACACGGACTCTGCAGTTCTTC.

The chain links TRBV5-1 to TRBJ2-5, with 7 nucleotides matching TRBD1. Unmatched junction bases numbered 4, after V lost 0 bases and J lost 5 bases. Germline V gene data show CDR1 as SGHRS and CDR2 as YFSETQ. The CDR3 contains 14 residues. CDR3 amino acids: CASSLEGGHETQYF. The CDR3, as DNA: TGCGCCAGCAGCTTGGAAGGGGGCCATGAGACCCAGTACTTC.

This clonotype was picked up many times. The chain links TRBV5-1 to TRBJ2-2; no clear D. Germline assignment: CDR1 SGHRS and CDR2 YFSETQ. Deletions cut 0 bases from V and 3 bases from J, with 6 bases between. The length of the CDR3 is 14 residues. CDR3 region: CASSLVRDTGELFF. The CDR3 nucleotides read TGCGCCAGCAGCTTGGTACGGGACACCGGGGAGCTGTTTTTT.

This clonotype was seen a handful of times. The chain joins TRBV27 to TRBJ2-1; 12 bases are shared with TRBD2. CDR1 is MNHEY and CDR2 is SMNVEV in the germline V gene (reference sequence). The CDR3 has 17 amino acids. Unmatched junction bases numbered 6, after V lost 6 bases and J lost 0 bases. The CDR3 is CASRSSGGASSYNEQFF. CDR3 DNA: TGTGCCAGCAGATCTAGCGGGGGGGCAAGCTCCTACAATGAGCAGTTCTTC.

This clonotype has at least ten counts. The genes are TRBV28 and TRBJ2-2; D assignment may be TRBD1 or TRBD2 (5 bases each). The CDR3 consists of 15 residues. Trimming took 7 bases from V and 6 from J, leaving 18 bases between them. Germline V gene data show CDR1 as MDHEN and CDR2 as SYDVKM. The CDR3 DNA reads as TGTGCCAGCACCCTATGGGACCAAAAGGCCGGGGAGCTGTTTTTT. Amino acids: CASTLWDQKAGELFF.

This chain joins TRBV27 and TRBJ1-4; D possibly corresponds to TRBD1 (5 bases). Germline lookup yields CDR1 MNHEY and CDR2 SMNVEV (reference sequence). Deletions cut 5 bases from V and 8 bases from J, with 15 bases between. This CDR3 comprises 14 residues. Here the CDR3 reads CASSLGPSGEKLFF. Written as DNA, the CDR3 is TGTGCCAGCAGTCTGGGACCCTCGGGCGAAAAACTGTTTTTT.

This clonotype occurred a few times. The chain combines TRBV27 with TRBJ2-7, with a possible D match to TRBD1 (5 bases). CDR1 and CDR2 from the germline V gene are MNHEY and SMNVEV (reference sequence). The V and J ends lost 4 bases and 2 bases respectively, with 12 bases between them. CDR3 size: 14 residues. CDR3 in amino acids: CASSSQGWAYEQYF. Here the CDR3 DNA reads TGTGCCAGCAGTTCTCAGGGATGGGCCTACGAGCAGTACTTC.

This clonotype occurred many times. The chain recombines TRBV12-3 or TRBV12-4 with TRBJ2-7; no firm D call. Trimming took off 6 bases at V and 0 bases at J, with 9 bases between the two ends. This CDR3 has 13 amino acids. DNA for the CDR3: TGTGCCAGCAGAAGTTCGGGCTCCTACGAGCAGTACTTC. Translated, it gives CASRSSGSYEQYF.

This sequence joins TRBV27 and TRBJ2-7, with D tentatively TRBD2 (5 bases). Per the germline V gene, CDR1 is MNHEY and CDR2 is SMNVEV (reference sequence). V dropped 6 bases and J dropped 0 bases, with 18 bases sitting between them. The CDR3 loop spans 16 amino acids. In nucleotides, the CDR3 is TGTGCCAGCAGGGACGAGGGATCGGGAAGCTCCTACGAGCAGTACTTC. Translating it yields CASRDEGSGSSYEQYF.

This clonotype appeared many times. The chain couples TRBV3-1 to TRBJ1-4; D not resolved. Germline values: CDR1 LGHDT, CDR2 YNNKEL (reference sequence). Trimming left V 4 bases short and J 8 bases short, with 20 bases between. The CDR3 consists of 16 residues. The DNA of the CDR3 is TGTGCCAGCAGCCCCACGGCACTTACACTAGGAGAAAAACTGTTTTTT. Its protein is CASSPTALTLGEKLFF.

For the CDR3, the DNA is TGTGCCAGCAGCCCCGGGACAGGGGGCTATGAAAAACTGTTTTTT. Translating it yields CASSPGTGGYEKLFF. The chain employs TRBV9 and TRBJ1-4; 12 nucleotides agree with TRBD1. Per germline, CDR1 SGDLS and CDR2 YYNGEE. The trim removed 4 bases at V and 6 bases at J, leaving 4 bases unmatched. The CDR3 is 15 amino acids.

V usage is TRBV10-2 and J usage is TRBJ2-7, with a tentative D call TRBD1 (6 bases). Germline V gene data show CDR1 as WSHSY and CDR2 as SAAADI. Trimming cost V 4 bases and J 8 bases, with 15 bases left between them. The CDR3 is made up of 13 amino acids. The chain's CDR3 is CASSVERGHKQYF. DNA of the CDR3: TGCGCCAGCAGTGTTGAAAGGGGACACAAGCAGTACTTC.

This rearrangement joins TRBV13 to TRBJ1-4; D might be TRBD1 (6 bases). This CDR3 has 15 residues. V was clipped by 1 base and J by 9 bases, with 15 bases between them. In germline, CDR1 is PRHDT, CDR2 FYEKMQ (reference sequence). Written as DNA, the CDR3 is TGTGCCAGCAGCTTAGCTTCTGGGGGCTACAAAAAACTGTTTTTT. Amino acid sequence: CASSLASGGYKKLFF. The full variable domain, rest sourced from reference TRBV13 and TRBJ1-4, is AAGVIQSPRHLIKEKRETATLKCYPIPRHDTVYWYQQGPGQDPQFLISFYEKMQSDKGSIPDRFSAQQFSDYHSELNMSSLELGDSALYFCASSLASGGYKKLFFGSGTQLSVL.

This clonotype was seen more than once but under ten times. The genes are TRBV15 and TRBJ1-2; 7 bases align to TRBD1. There are 15 residues in the CDR3. Per germline, CDR1 LNHNV and CDR2 YYDKDF (reference sequence). V lost 5 bases, J lost 2 bases, and 8 bases stayed unmatched. The CDR3 loop is CATSLVQGGNYGYTF. DNA for the CDR3: TGTGCCACCAGCTTAGTTCAGGGGGGGAACTATGGCTACACCTTC.

CDR3 region: CSARLGTSGHQQFF. For the CDR3, the DNA is TGCAGTGCTAGACTGGGGACTAGCGGTCATCAGCAGTTCTTC. This sequence joins TRBV20-1 and TRBJ2-1; 11 bases match TRBD2. The CDR3 contains 14 residues. Germline CDR1 reads DFQATT; CDR2 reads SNEGSKA (reference sequence). V lost 2 bases, J lost 11 bases, and 8 bases stayed unmatched.

Turning to this clonotype: A much larger clone lies a single base off, so this may be a read error. The chain employs TRBV24-1 and TRBJ1-5; 7 bases are a match to TRBD1. The trim removed 4 bases at V and 7 bases at J, leaving 9 bases unmatched. Germline lookup yields CDR1 KGHDR and CDR2 SFDVKD. The CDR3 loop spans 15 amino acids. The CDR3 DNA reads TGTGCCACCAGTGACTCTCGACAGGGCGGCCAGCCCCAGCATTTT. The encoded protein is CATSDSRQGGQPQHF.

This chain connects TRBV12-3 or TRBV12-4 to TRBJ1-2, with 9 positions matching TRBD1. CDR3 length equals 16 residues. With V trimmed by 5 bases and J by 7 bases, 14 bases remained unmatched. DNA of the CDR3: TGTGCCAGCAGTGATCCTCCGGGACAGGGCCAGCGTGGCTACACCTTC. It specifies CASSDPPGQGQRGYTF.

This clonotype was seen repeatedly, ten times or more. The chain is built from TRBV7-9 and TRBJ2-7; D not resolved. Deletions cut 5 bases from V and 6 bases from J, with 11 bases between. This CDR3 contains 12 residues. The germline gives CDR1 SEHNR, CDR2 FQNEAQ (reference sequence). In DNA form, the CDR3 reads TGTGCCAGCAGCCCGGATTGGGGCGAGCAGTACTTC. It specifies CASSPDWGEQYF.

There are a few counts of this clonotype. V and J are TRBV19 and TRBJ2-3, with D hard to call. The CDR3 length is 14 residues. Germline loops: CDR1 LNHDA, CDR2 SQIVND (reference sequence). V lost 6 bases, J lost 0 bases, and 10 bases lay in between. The CDR3 nucleotides are TGTGCCAGTAGAAGCAGGCCCAGCACAGATACGCAGTATTTT. Translating gives CASRSRPSTDTQYF.